This T cell receptor beta chain originates from a study of beta chain features in type 1 diabetes. The isolated RNA, all of it, was reverse transcribed, so expressed TCRB transcripts were what got sequenced. Using immunoSEQ multiplex PCR, the repertoire was profiled, and TCRdb retains in-frame clones only, with some absent. The sample includes 240,000 or so clones, approximately 13% of them seen just once. In regard to this clone: Its antigen is not known.

Germline CDR1 LGHNA, CDR2 YNFKEQ. This CDR3 has 16 amino acids. V was trimmed by 0 bases and J by 1 base, leaving 12 bases between them. Findings and caveats of the study: Type 1 diabetes patients had moderately but significantly shorter TCRB CDR3s in all four CD4+ subsets. cDNA-based sequencing might over-represent cells highly expressing TCR.

This rearrangement joins TRBV4-2 to TRBJ1-1, with a possible D match to TRBD1 (6 bases). The sequenced sample consisted of naive CD4+ T cells from blood. The source is a man under 40 with type 1 diabetes. The CDR3 region is CASSQDPQGKNTEAFF. DNA of the CDR3: TGTGCCAGCAGCCAAGACCCACAGGGTAAGAACACTGAAGCTTTCTTT.